The rows below give T cell receptor beta chains drawn from one sample of a study of identical twins. One entry per CDR3 protein results from TCRdb running MiXCR on the 5' RACE reads. The sample records approximately 230,000 distinct CDR3 sequences, 6.5% to 8% being singletons. These data are also associated with another study on T cells expressing NK-cell markers.

Sequencing used CD8+ T cells sorted from blood. Receptors were obtained from a woman aged 18-29 years in good health. Both conserved end residues are part of each CDR3. The D gene is left open where the match is weak. Clone size is shown for a subset of rows, as once, few, many or a class of expanded clone.

size	J	D	V	DNA	CDR3
.	TRBJ2-3	.	TRBV20-1	TGCAGTGGGGGCTTTGGTCGGGGGCCACACCCCACAGATACGCAGTATTTT	CSGGFGRGPHPTDTQYF
many	TRBJ1-2	TRBD1	TRBV20-1	TGCAGTGCTGCACCGGGACAGGGCTACACCTTC	CSAAPGQGYTF
few	TRBJ2-2	.	TRBV11-2	TGTGCCAGCAGCTTAGGGGGGGCTTACAGGAACGCCGGGGAGCTGTTTTTT	CASSLGGAYRNAGELFF
many	TRBJ2-5	.	TRBV3-1	TGTGCCAGTGACGAGGGGGAGACCCAGTACTTC	CASDEGETQYF
many	TRBJ2-1	TRBD2	TRBV7-7	TGTGCTAGCAGCGAGACTAGCGGGGGGAACTACAATGAGCAGTTCTTC	CASSETSGGNYNEQFF
.	TRBJ2-1	TRBD2	TRBV2	TGTGCCAGCAACGAGGGACTAGCGGAAAATGAGCAGTTCTTC	CASNEGLAENEQFF
few	TRBJ2-1	.	TRBV6-1	TGTGCCACGGGACTGAACCTGTACAATGAGCAGTTCTTC	CATGLNLYNEQFF
many	TRBJ2-1	.	TRBV5-1	TGCGCCAGCAGCTTGAGTGGCGAGAGCTCCTACAATGAGCAGTTCTTC	CASSLSGESSYNEQFF
.	TRBJ1-2	TRBD1	TRBV2	TGTGCCAGCAGTGAAGCCATAAGACAGGGGCTTGCCTACACCTTC	CASSEAIRQGLAYTF
.	TRBJ2-7	TRBD2	TRBV7-9	TGTGCCAGCAGTGGGACTAGCGGGAGAAGGTACGAGCAGTACTTC	CASSGTSGRRYEQYF
few	TRBJ2-7	.	TRBV27	TGTGCCAGCAGTTATGGTTGGAGCCGAGCCTACGAGCAGTACTTC	CASSYGWSRAYEQYF
few	TRBJ2-3	.	TRBV20-1	TGCAGTGCTTTGAGCCCCGATACGCAGTATTTT	CSALSPDTQYF
many	TRBJ1-5	.	TRBV19	TGTGCCAGTAGTTCCTCATTGGGGGCGCCCCAGCATTTT	CASSSSLGAPQHF
.	TRBJ2-5	.	TRBV7-9	TGTGCCAGCAGCTTAGCGCAGGCAGTCCAAGAGACCCAGTACTTC	CASSLAQAVQETQYF
.	TRBJ1-2	.	TRBV4-1	TGCGCCAGCAGCCAGGGGCAGTCCCCTAACTATGAGGGCTACACCTTC	CASSQGQSPNYEGYTF
few	TRBJ2-1	.	TRBV14	TGTGCCAGCAGCCAAGGTGGGGGCAGTTACAATGAGCAGTTCTTC	CASSQGGGSYNEQFF
many	TRBJ2-1	.	TRBV12-3/TRBV12-4	TGTGCCAGCAGTTTTGACCCAATGAGCTCCTACAATGAGCAGTTCTTC	CASSFDPMSSYNEQFF
many	TRBJ2-7	.	TRBV2	TGTGCCATAGGACGCTTTGGAAAGATCTACGAGCAGTACTTC	CAIGRFGKIYEQYF
many	TRBJ1-1	.	TRBV7-9	TGTGCCAGCAGCGTTGAAGGACCCCTCGAAGCTTTCTTT	CASSVEGPLEAFF
many	TRBJ1-2	.	TRBV11-2	TGTGCCAGCAGCTTAGGGACTGATGGCTACACCTTC	CASSLGTDGYTF
few	TRBJ2-1	TRBD2	TRBV9	TGTGCCAGCAGCGGAGGGATACTTGGGGGGGGAGATTACAATGAGCAGTTCTTC	CASSGGILGGGDYNEQFF
many	TRBJ2-5	.	TRBV5-1	TGCGCCAGCAGCTTGGCCTTAGGCCGGGAGACCCAGTACTTC	CASSLALGRETQYF
.	TRBJ1-1	.	TRBV7-9	TGTGCCAGCAGCCGAGACGGACTGGGCTCTGAAGCTTTCTTT	CASSRDGLGSEAFF
.	TRBJ2-2	.	TRBV18	TGTGCCAGCTCACCGCTGGAAGAGAACACCGGGGAGCTGTTTTTT	CASSPLEENTGELFF
many	TRBJ2-7	.	TRBV9	TGTGCCAGCAGCCCCGGAGACTCCTACGAGCAGTACTTC	CASSPGDSYEQYF
many	TRBJ1-2	.	TRBV12-3/TRBV12-4	TGTGCCAGCAGTTTTCATCGGGGCTATGGCTACACCTTC	CASSFHRGYGYTF
.	TRBJ2-7	TRBD2	TRBV7-9	TGTGCCAGCAGCCATGGGCGTGGGGCGGGAGCTGGAGAGCAGTACTTC	CASSHGRGAGAGEQYF
.	TRBJ1-1	.	TRBV9	TGTGCCAGCAGCGACAACCCGGACAACAGGAACACTGAAGCTTTCTTT	CASSDNPDNRNTEAFF
many	TRBJ2-2	.	TRBV10-1	TGCGCCAGCAGTGAGTTCAGACAGCTCGAGGATACCGGGGAGCTGTTTTTT	CASSEFRQLEDTGELFF
.	TRBJ1-1	.	TRBV5-1	TGCGCCAGCAGCCCCCCGGTTAACACTGAAGCTTTCTTT	CASSPPVNTEAFF
.	TRBJ1-1	.	TRBV6-5	TGTGCCAGCAGTTACTCTGGCAGGTTGGCTTTCTTT	CASSYSGRLAFF
many	TRBJ2-1	.	TRBV12-3/TRBV12-4	TGTGCCAGCAGCCCTCCCGGGTCAGGGGTTGAGCAGTTCTTC	CASSPPGSGVEQFF
many	TRBJ2-7	TRBD2	TRBV5-1	TGCGCCAGCAGCTTGCGGGGGGAGTCCTACGAGCAGTACTTC	CASSLRGESYEQYF
many	TRBJ2-7	TRBD2	TRBV14	TGTGCCAGCAGCCCCGTTGGGGAGGGCTATGAGCAGTACTTC	CASSPVGEGYEQYF